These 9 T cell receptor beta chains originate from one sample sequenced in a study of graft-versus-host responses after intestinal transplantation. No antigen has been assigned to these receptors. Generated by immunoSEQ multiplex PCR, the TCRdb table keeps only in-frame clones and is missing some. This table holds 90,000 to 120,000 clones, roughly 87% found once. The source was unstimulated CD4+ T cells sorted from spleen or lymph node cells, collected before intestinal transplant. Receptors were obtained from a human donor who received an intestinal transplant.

The DNA of the CDR3 is TGTGCCAGCAGCTTAATGGTTTCCGGGGAGCTGTTTTTT. It specifies CASSLMVSGELFF. V and J are TRBV7-3 and TRBJ2-2, with D unclear. Germline-derived CDR1 and CDR2 are SGHTA and FQGTGA. The CDR3 runs 13 residues. V lost 1 base and J 6 bases, leaving 6 bases between the germline ends.

As DNA, the CDR3 is TGTGCCTGGAGTGCGGGTGCGGGAGGGCCGGTCGAGCAGTTCTTC. Residues: CAWSAGAGGPVEQFF. The rearrangement uses TRBV30 and TRBJ2-1, with TRBD2 matching 9 bases. The V gene end was trimmed by 1 base and the J gene end by 10 bases; junction bases not matched to a gene: 11. Germline V CDR1 and CDR2: GTSNPN, SVGIG (reference sequence). The CDR3 is 15 residues long. The complete variable domain, with remaining parts taken from reference TRBV30 and TRBJ2-1, reads SQTIHQWPATLVQPVGSPLSLECTVEGTSNPNLYWYRQAAGRGLQLLFYSVGIGQISSEVPQNLSASRPQDRQFILSSKKLLLSDSGFYLCAWSAGAGGPVEQFFGPGTRLTVL.

CDR3 amino acids: CASSFTPQGPPEQYF. The CDR3 DNA reads as TGTGCCAGCAGTTTTACGCCACAGGGGCCCCCTGAGCAGTACTTC. The rearrangement links TRBV6-5 to TRBJ2-7; TRBD1 matches at 7 bases. The junction had 13 bases not matched to a gene; V was cut back by 4 bases and J by 7 bases. Germline CDR1 and CDR2: MNHEY and SVGAGI. The CDR3 has 15 residues.

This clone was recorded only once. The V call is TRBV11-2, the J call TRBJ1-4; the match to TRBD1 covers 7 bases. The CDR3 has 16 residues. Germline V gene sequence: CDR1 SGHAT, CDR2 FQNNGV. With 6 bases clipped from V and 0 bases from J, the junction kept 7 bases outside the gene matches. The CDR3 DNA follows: TGTGCCAGCAGACGATCGACAGGGACAACTAATGAAAAACTGTTTTTT. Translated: CASRRSTGTTNEKLFF. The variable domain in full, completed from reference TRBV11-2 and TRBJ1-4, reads EAGVAQSPRYKIIEKRQSVAFWCNPISGHATLYWYQQILGQGPKLLIQFQNNGVVDDSQLPKDRFSAERLKGVDSTLKIQPAKLEDSAVYLCASRRSTGTTNEKLFFGSGTQLSVL.

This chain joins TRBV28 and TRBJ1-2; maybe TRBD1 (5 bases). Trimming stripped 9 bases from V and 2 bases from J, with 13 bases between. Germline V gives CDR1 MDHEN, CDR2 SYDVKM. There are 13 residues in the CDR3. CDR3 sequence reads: CASREGQNYGYTF. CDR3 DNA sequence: TGTGCCAGTCGGGAGGGGCAGAACTATGGCTACACCTTC.

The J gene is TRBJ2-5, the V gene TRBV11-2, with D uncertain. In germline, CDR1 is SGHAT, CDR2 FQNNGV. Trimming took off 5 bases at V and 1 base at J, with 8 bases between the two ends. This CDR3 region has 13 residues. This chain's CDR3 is CASSRDRQETQYF. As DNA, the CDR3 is TGTGCCAGCAGCCGCGACCGCCAAGAGACCCAGTACTTC.

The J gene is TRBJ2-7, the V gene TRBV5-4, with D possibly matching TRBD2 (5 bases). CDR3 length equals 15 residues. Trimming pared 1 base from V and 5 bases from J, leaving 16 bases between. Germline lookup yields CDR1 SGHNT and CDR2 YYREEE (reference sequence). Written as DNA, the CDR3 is TGTGCCAGCAGCTTGTACCGCCGGGGAAGTAACGAGCAGTACTTC. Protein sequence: CASSLYRRGSNEQYF.

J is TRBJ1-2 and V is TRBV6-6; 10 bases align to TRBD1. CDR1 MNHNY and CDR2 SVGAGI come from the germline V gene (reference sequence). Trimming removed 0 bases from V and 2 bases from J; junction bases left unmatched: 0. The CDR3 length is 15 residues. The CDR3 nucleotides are TGTGCCAGCAGTTACTCGACAGGGGGCAACTATGGCTACACCTTC. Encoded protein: CASSYSTGGNYGYTF.

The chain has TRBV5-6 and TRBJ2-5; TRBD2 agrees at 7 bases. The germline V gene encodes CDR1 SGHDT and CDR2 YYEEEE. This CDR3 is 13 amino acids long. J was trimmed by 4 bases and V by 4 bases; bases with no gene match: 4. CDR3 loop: CASSRSGTETQYF. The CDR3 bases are TGTGCCAGCAGCCGCAGCGGGACAGAGACCCAGTACTTC. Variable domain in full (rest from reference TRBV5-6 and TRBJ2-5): DAGVTQSPTHLIKTRGQQVTLRCSPKSGHDTVSWYQQALGQGPQFIFQYYEEEERQRGNFPDRFSGHQFPNYSSELNVNALLLGDSALYLCASSRSGTETQYFGPGTRLLVL.